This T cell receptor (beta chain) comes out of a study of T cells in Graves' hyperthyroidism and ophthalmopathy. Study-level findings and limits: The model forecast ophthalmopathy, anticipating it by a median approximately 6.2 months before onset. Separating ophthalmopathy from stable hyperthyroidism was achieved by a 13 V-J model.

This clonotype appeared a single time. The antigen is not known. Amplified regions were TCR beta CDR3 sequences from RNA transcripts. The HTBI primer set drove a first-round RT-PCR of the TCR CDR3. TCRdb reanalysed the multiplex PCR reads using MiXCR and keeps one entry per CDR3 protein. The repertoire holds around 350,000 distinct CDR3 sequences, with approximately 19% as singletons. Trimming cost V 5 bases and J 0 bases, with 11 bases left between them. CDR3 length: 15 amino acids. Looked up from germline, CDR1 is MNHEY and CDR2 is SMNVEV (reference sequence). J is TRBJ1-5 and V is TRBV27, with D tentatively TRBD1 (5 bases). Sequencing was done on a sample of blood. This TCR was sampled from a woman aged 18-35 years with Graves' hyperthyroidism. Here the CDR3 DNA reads TGTGCCAGCAGTCCACAGGCGTATAGCAATCAGCCCCAGCATTTT. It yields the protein CASSPQAYSNQPQHF.